This T cell receptor beta chain was identified in a study of beta chain features in type 1 diabetes (dated by TCRdb to about 2018). Some background on the complete study: No differences in mean age, gender distribution, total cell number or subset yield were found between patients and healthy donors. A total of approximately 110,000,000 sorted cells were examined across all samples, and a strong correlation was observed between cell number per subset and RNA yield. The study compared the TCRB repertoires of sorted circulating CD4+ T cell subsets in recently diagnosed type 1 diabetes patients with those in matched healthy donors. Regulatory and stem cell-like memory subsets were obtained from only 8 patients and about 8 healthy donors, while naive and central memory subsets were obtained from all 30 or so donors.

The entire amount of isolated RNA was reverse transcribed using the High Capacity cDNA Reverse Transcription Kit, so the sequenced TCRB transcripts were expressed ones. Naive, central memory and regulatory T cell samples underwent deep immunoSEQ sequencing, averaging approximately 3.3 million total reads per sample. After sorted cells were lysed in RLT buffer, RNA was extracted with DNase-treated RNeasy Micro or Mini kits, with the choice depending on cell number. To prevent cross-contamination, every cell subset was processed on its own, while patient and healthy donor samples were processed together. The immunoSEQ multiplex PCR was used to amplify TCRB sequences from cDNA, yielding 87-bp fragments that span the CDR3 region. Sequencing of the amplicons was performed on the Illumina HiSeq platform. The original pipeline was this. PCR bias was computationally corrected using synthetic template baselines, reads within Hamming distance 2 were collapsed, and singletons that could not be merged were discarded. Reads were aligned to IMGT to assign V, D and J genes, CDR3 length, and insertions or deletions at six rearrangement sites. Within each subset, clonotype counts were normalized to the number of sorted cells before true diversity and Gini coefficients were calculated with the tcR R package. The overlap coefficient, calculated on TCRB nucleotide sequences, was used to measure repertoire sharing. As a proxy for the pre-selection repertoire, out-of-frame TCRB sequences from naive cells were analyzed. The table comes from immuneACCESS by way of TCRdb, which keeps in-frame sequences with V and J called. Part of the clones is missing from these tables; in studies checked, under half for an unresolved V gene and the rest for unknown reasons. V, J and clone size were drawn from that table, and D and trimming were deduced from the DNA. This sample has about 700,000 clones in its table, and around an eighth of those were observed once. The ten top clones hold approximately 0.022% of the sample.

The full study reports these points: Because the HLA sub-analyses included only small numbers of individuals, any influence of HLA type on TCRB rearrangement was left unresolved. The naive, central memory and regulatory TCRB repertoires appeared to resemble one another more closely among patients than among healthy donors. Sequencing cDNA rather than genomic DNA could over-represent highly expressing activated cells, although activation and CD3 levels did not differ between groups. PCR might favor shorter templates, but patient and control samples were amplified and corrected together, so any skew would affect both groups equally. In all four CD4+ subsets, TCRB CDR3 length was moderately but significantly shorter in type 1 diabetes patients. Patients with type 1 diabetes made fewer insertions and deleted more nucleotides at VDJ recombination sites, implying thymic rearrangement abnormalities.

A single peripheral blood draw of about 120 mL on average was collected from each donor into heparinised tubes. A BD FACSAria II was used to sort naive, central memory, regulatory and stem cell-like memory CD4+ T cells with a panel that included CD45RO, CCR7, CD25, CD127, CD95 and CD27. A purity above 95% was achieved for all sorted populations. PBMCs were isolated right away by Lymphoprep density gradient centrifugation and were stained directly, without culture. So that batch effects would be minimized, each experiment stained and sorted samples in pairs, pairing one healthy donor with one patient. This clone was detected only a few times. The antigen it recognizes is unknown. Nothing much larger sits one base from this clone, and base qualities are not available. From a lookup of the germline V gene (reference sequence), CDR1 and CDR2 are DFQATT and SNEGSKA. The cysteine opens and the phenylalanine closes a CDR3 of 11 amino acids. Left in the record is the CDR3 DNA by itself, 33 bases read in frame from the first base. V is cut by 3 bases and J by 5 bases, and the space between the germline ends is 7 bases.

The receptor comes from a man between 18 and 35 years old with type 1 diabetes. In this chain, TRBV20-1 is recombined with TRBJ2-5; the D gene is unclear. Material: naive CD4+ T cells from blood. The sample's cell subset or site label, decoded: true naive CD4+ T cells. The CDR3 region: CSARNSETQYF. The base sequence is TGCAGTGCTAGGAATTCTGAGACCCAGTACTTC.